This TCR beta chain was observed in a study of T cells in Graves' hyperthyroidism and ophthalmopathy. Study findings and constraints: A model built on 13 V-J features separated ophthalmopathy from stable hyperthyroidism.

In regard to this clonotype: Its cognate antigen is unknown.

This CDR3 region has 11 residues. Germline loops: CDR1 MNHNS, CDR2 SASEGT. V was cut by 8 bases and J by 2 bases, with 6 bases left in between. Amplified TCR beta CDR3 regions came from RNA transcripts. First-round RT-PCR of the TCR CDR3 relied on the HTBI primer set. TCRdb used MiXCR to reprocess the multiplex PCR reads, holding one entry per CDR3 protein. Altogether approximately 700,000 distinct CDR3 sequences are present, approximately 16% being singletons, with the ten largest covering roughly 8%. The sample comprised blood. The chain joins TRBV6-1 to TRBJ1-2; D is unresolved. The receptor was isolated from a man between 18 and 35 years old with Graves' hyperthyroidism. The DNA for the CDR3 is TGTGCCAGCCTCATCAACTATGGCTACACCTTC. This encodes CASLINYGYTF.